The sample holds many counts of the clone carrying this T cell receptor beta chain. TCRdb re-called the RACE reads through MiXCR, storing one row per CDR3 protein. Of 300,000 to 450,000 distinct CDR3 sequences in the sample, less than 6.5% were seen once. This entry comes from a study of human T cells and chemical hapten exposure. This CDR3 is built from 11 residues. Germline values: CDR1 GTSNPN, CDR2 SVGIG (reference sequence). V lost 2 bases and J lost 6, with 5 bases in between. Time point given: pre-sensitization, week 0. Indicated treatment: therapeutic diphenylcyclopropenone sensitization with weekly scalp DPC.

This sequence was found in a woman aged 50 to 60 with alopecia areata. Some clones in this sample may be carry-over from other donors' samples. The rearrangement uses TRBV30 and TRBJ2-1; the D is unclear. Sequenced material: whole blood, taken in connection with sensitization to the hapten diphenylcyclopropenone (DPC). The chain's CDR3 is CAWSLRNEQFF. Written as DNA, the CDR3 is TGTGCCTGGAGTCTCCGCAATGAGCAGTTCTTC.